This T cell receptor (beta chain) is drawn from a study of naive and memory T cell subsets. The beta constant-region primer was an equimolar mix of two oligonucleotides covering TRBC1 and TRBC2. Using its own MiXCR run on the UMI-ligation and nested PCR reads, TCRdb lists one record per CDR3 protein. The data hold about 21,000 distinct CDR3 sequences, with 9.5% to 12% observed a single time. Cells stained for CD3, CD4, CD8, CD45RA, CD27 and viability were sorted into four CD45RA/CD27 subsets. In this sample, this clonotype turned up a few times. Its cognate antigen is unknown. Germline values: CDR1 SEHNR, CDR2 FQNEAQ (reference sequence). The V and J ends lost 4 bases and 6 bases, in that order; junction bases with no gene match: 14. This CDR3 has 16 residues. Overall study findings and caveats: Each distinct alpha or beta sequence counts as one clonotype.

The gene calls are TRBV7-9 and TRBJ1-2; TRBD1 agrees at 7 bases. Specimen: central memory CD8+ T cells from blood. This clonotype was sampled from a human donor in good health. The chain's CDR3 is CASSSVQGFISHGYTF. The CDR3 nucleotides are TGTGCCAGCAGCTCCGTACAGGGGTTCATCTCTCATGGCTACACCTTC.